The TCR beta chain under discussion was sequenced for a study of beta chain features in type 1 diabetes. Study outcomes and limitations: Sequencing from cDNA could over-represent high-TCR-expressing cells. The study found that naive, central memory and Treg TCRB repertoires appeared more similar in patients than in healthy donors.

Regarding this clone: The antigen is undetermined.

The isolated RNA, all of it, was reverse transcribed, so expressed TCRB transcripts were what got sequenced. Measured with immunoSEQ multiplex PCR; TCRdb has only the in-frame clones, and not every one. The sample yields about 250,000 clones, 14% seen once. The CDR3 runs 15 residues. This sequence was found in a woman between 40 and 55 years old in good health. Sequencing was done on a sample of naive CD4+ T cells from blood. The chain employs TRBV21-1 and TRBJ2-7; TRBD1 is the table's D call, not checked against the DNA. TRBV21-1 is reported as a pseudogene. The CDR3 DNA reads as TGTGCCAGCAGCAAAGGTCGGACAGGGACCTACGAGCAGTACTTC. Translated: CASSKGRTGTYEQYF.